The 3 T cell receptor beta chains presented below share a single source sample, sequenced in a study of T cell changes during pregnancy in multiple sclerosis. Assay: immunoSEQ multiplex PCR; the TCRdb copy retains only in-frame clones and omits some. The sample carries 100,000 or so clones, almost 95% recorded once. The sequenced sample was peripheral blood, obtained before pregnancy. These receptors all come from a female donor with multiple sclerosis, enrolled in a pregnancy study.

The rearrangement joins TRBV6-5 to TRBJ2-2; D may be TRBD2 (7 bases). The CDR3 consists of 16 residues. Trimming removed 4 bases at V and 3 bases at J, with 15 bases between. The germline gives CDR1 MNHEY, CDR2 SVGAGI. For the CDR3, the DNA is TGTGCCAGCAGTTCCCGTACCGGGGGGCACACCGGGGAGCTGTTTTTT. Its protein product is CASSSRTGGHTGELFF.

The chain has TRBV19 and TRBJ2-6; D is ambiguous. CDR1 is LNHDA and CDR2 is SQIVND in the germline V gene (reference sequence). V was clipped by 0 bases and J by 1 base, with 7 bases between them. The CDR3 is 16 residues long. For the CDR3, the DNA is TGTGCCAGTAGTATAGACCGGGTATCTGGGGCCAACGTCCTGACTTTC. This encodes CASSIDRVSGANVLTF.

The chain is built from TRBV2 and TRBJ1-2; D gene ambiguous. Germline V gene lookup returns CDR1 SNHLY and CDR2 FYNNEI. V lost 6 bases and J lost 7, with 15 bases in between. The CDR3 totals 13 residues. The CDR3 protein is CASRLWDGSGYTF. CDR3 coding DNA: TGTGCCAGCAGATTATGGGATGGGAGTGGCTACACCTTC.